This is a list of T cell receptor beta chains from one sample in a study of T cell repertoires in cytomegalovirus infection. Using its own MiXCR run on the reads, TCRdb lists one record per CDR3 protein. The repertoire includes approximately 500,000 distinct CDR3 sequences, approximately 15% of them detected once, and 20% to 30% sits in the top ten. Sequencing was carried out using CD8+ T cells from PBMCs. The origin of the receptors is a human donor in good health (CMV status not recorded). Some clones in this sample may be carry-over from other donors' samples. Each CDR3 is given with its conserved first and last residue. A D gene is named only where the DNA matches it firmly. For some rows the clone size is stated as once, few or many, or as a class when expanded; others skip it.

TRBV12-3/TRBV12-4	TRBJ2-1	many	-	TGTGCCAGCAGTCCCCGTCGGGCGGATGAGCAGTTCTTC	CASSPRRADEQFF
TRBV19	TRBJ2-7	many	-	TGTGCCAGTAGTATAGATACCGGGGACGAGCAGTACTTC	CASSIDTGDEQYF
TRBV4-1	TRBJ2-3	-	-	TGCGCCAGCAGCCAAGATGGATACACAGATACGCAGTATTTT	CASSQDGYTDTQYF
TRBV11-3	TRBJ2-1	many	TRBD1	TGTGCCAGCAGCTCAGGGACAGGGGTCACTCTTGGCGATGAGCAGTTCTTC	CASSSGTGVTLGDEQFF
TRBV7-8	TRBJ2-1	many	-	TGTGCCAGCAGCCTCCTCTCCAATACCTACAATGAGCAGTTCTTC	CASSLLSNTYNEQFF
TRBV7-2	TRBJ2-7	many	TRBD1	TGTGCCAGCAGCCCAACCAAGGACAGGTCTGCCTACGAGCAGTACTTC	CASSPTKDRSAYEQYF
TRBV7-9	TRBJ2-2	many	-	TGTGCCAGCAGCCAAATAACCGGGGAGCTGTTTTTT	CASSQITGELFF
TRBV28	TRBJ2-1	many	-	TGTGCCAGCACCATTGCTGGTGATGAGCAGTTCTTC	CASTIAGDEQFF
TRBV28	TRBJ1-2	-	-	TGTGCCAGCAGTTTTGACAGGCCCCCCTGGGGAGGCTACACCTTC	CASSFDRPPWGGYTF
TRBV5-6	TRBJ1-5	few	TRBD1	TGTGCCAGCAGCAGAAGGGGACAGGGTGGAAGCAATCAGCCCCAGCATTTT	CASSRRGQGGSNQPQHF
TRBV6-6	TRBJ2-7	few	TRBD1	TGTGCCAGCAAAACTACCGGGGACAGGCCCTACGAGCAGTACTTC	CASKTTGDRPYEQYF
TRBV19	TRBJ1-1	few	-	TGTGCCAGTAGTGGGGGGGAGGCTACTGAAGCTTTCTTT	CASSGGEATEAFF
TRBV2	TRBJ2-7	many	TRBD2	TGTGCCAGCAGTGAAACTAGCGGGAGGGTCTACGAGCAGTACTTC	CASSETSGRVYEQYF
TRBV30	TRBJ2-1	-	-	TGTGCCTGGACTTTCAGACTAGGGGGATACAATGAGCAGTTCTTC	CAWTFRLGGYNEQFF
TRBV19	TRBJ1-2	-	-	TGTGCCAGTAGTACCAGGGCGAGTCCCGGCTACACCTTC	CASSTRASPGYTF
TRBV5-6	TRBJ2-1	-	-	TGTGCCAGCAGCTTGGCCACAGGGTTGAATGAGCAGTTCTTC	CASSLATGLNEQFF
TRBV7-8	TRBJ2-7	few	-	TGTGCCAGCAGCTGGTACACAACTGGCGACGAGCATTACTTC	CASSWYTTGDEHYF
TRBV7-4	TRBJ2-7	-	TRBD1	TGTGCCAGCAGCTTGGAGACAGGGGTGGGCGAGCAGTACTTC	CASSLETGVGEQYF
TRBV27	TRBJ1-4	many	-	TGTGCCAGCATGGGGGAAAAACTGTTTTTT	CASMGEKLFF
TRBV7-9	TRBJ2-2	many	-	TGTGCCAGCAGCTTAGCGATGGGGACCGGGGAGCTGTTTTTT	CASSLAMGTGELFF
TRBV15	TRBJ1-5	-	-	TGTGCCACCTGGGACGGAGGGCTCTATCAGCCCCAGCATTTT	CATWDGGLYQPQHF
TRBV7-3	TRBJ1-2	few	-	TGTGCCAGCAGCTTAACGGGCAGGGATGCTGGCTACACCTTC	CASSLTGRDAGYTF
TRBV4-1	TRBJ2-7	many	TRBD1	TGCGCCAGCAGCCAAGATCTGGGACAGGGTTACTACGAGCAGTACTTC	CASSQDLGQGYYEQYF
TRBV7-3	TRBJ2-1	many	-	TGTGCCAGCAGCATGGACAGTCAGGGCAATGAGCAGTTCTTC	CASSMDSQGNEQFF
TRBV7-9	TRBJ1-2	many	-	TGTGCCAGCAGCGGTGGGGGACCTTCCTATGGCTACACCTTC	CASSGGGPSYGYTF
TRBV15	TRBJ2-1	few	-	TGTGCCACCAGCATGGGGGGCTCTTACAATGAGCAGTTCTTC	CATSMGGSYNEQFF
TRBV7-8	TRBJ2-2	many	-	TGTGCCAGCAGCTTAGTAATGGGGGGCGGCACCGGGGAGCTGTTTTTT	CASSLVMGGGTGELFF
TRBV7-9	TRBJ2-7	many	TRBD1	TGTGCCAGCAGCCTCTCTGGGACAGTAGCCTACGAGCAGTACTTC	CASSLSGTVAYEQYF
TRBV7-8	TRBJ2-7	many	TRBD1	TGTGCCAGCAGCTTAGTTGGGACAGGGTCCTACGAGCAGTACTTC	CASSLVGTGSYEQYF
TRBV28	TRBJ2-6	many	-	TGTGCCAGCAGGGCGGGGTTCTCTGGGGCCAACGTCCTGACTTTC	CASRAGFSGANVLTF
TRBV4-2	TRBJ2-5	many	-	TGTGCCAGCAGCCAAGAAGACGGGAATCAAGAGACCCAGTACTTC	CASSQEDGNQETQYF
TRBV5-5	TRBJ1-1	-	-	TGTGCCAGCAGTAAGCATAGGGAGTACGACACTGAAGCTTTCTTT	CASSKHREYDTEAFF
TRBV11-1	TRBJ2-7	many	TRBD2	TGTGCCAGCACCCGACTAGCGGGAGACTACGAGCAGTACTTC	CASTRLAGDYEQYF
TRBV10-1	TRBJ2-1	many	TRBD1	TGCGCCAGCAGTGGGGACAGGGCTGGGGAGCAGTTCTTC	CASSGDRAGEQFF
TRBV29-1	TRBJ1-1	-	-	TGCAGCAGTTTGGAGGCCGTTAGTTCTAACACTGAAGCTTTCTTT	CSSLEAVSSNTEAFF
TRBV20-1	TRBJ2-3	-	TRBD2	TGCAGTGCTAGCCCAGGGCTAGCGGGGACAGATACGCAGTATTTT	CSASPGLAGTDTQYF
TRBV27	TRBJ2-1	few	-	TGTGCCAGCAGTCGCGGGACAGTAAGTAATGAGCAGTTCTTC	CASSRGTVSNEQFF
TRBV4-1	TRBJ2-1	-	TRBD2	TGCGCCAGCAGCCAAGGAGTAGCGGGGTCCGATGAGCAGTTCTTC	CASSQGVAGSDEQFF
TRBV6-6	TRBJ2-1	many	TRBD1	TGTGCCAGCAGTTACCCTCCACAGGGGGCGGCCTACAATGAGCAGTTCTTC	CASSYPPQGAAYNEQFF
TRBV10-2	TRBJ2-3	-	TRBD2	TGCGCCAGCAGGCCAGCCGGGGGGGCGGGAGATACGCAGTATTTT	CASRPAGGAGDTQYF
TRBV6-1	TRBJ2-4	-	-	TGTGCCAGCGCCCGGGACAAAAACATTCAGTACTTC	CASARDKNIQYF
TRBV6-6	TRBJ2-2	-	TRBD1	TGTGCCAACAACAGGGGTACCGGGGAGCTGTTTTTT	CANNRGTGELFF
TRBV7-3	TRBJ2-7	-	TRBD1	TGTGCCAGTTCGACAGGGGTGAACGAGCAGTACTTC	CASSTGVNEQYF
TRBV15	TRBJ1-2	-	-	TGTGCCACCAGCAGGATCTATGGGGGGCGCGGGAGTGGCTACACCTTC	CATSRIYGGRGSGYTF
TRBV3-1	TRBJ2-5	-	-	TGTGCCAGCAGCAACCGGCGGGCGGGCCAAGAGACCCAGTACTTC	CASSNRRAGQETQYF
TRBV11-1	TRBJ1-1	many	-	TGTGCCAGCAGCTTAGAGAGGCGTGGGGGGACTGAAGCTTTCTTT	CASSLERRGGTEAFF
TRBV28	TRBJ2-5	many	-	TGTGCCAGCAGTGGGGCAGCCAAGCTCCAAGAGACCCAGTACTTC	CASSGAAKLQETQYF
TRBV20-1	TRBJ1-1	-	-	TGCAGTGCTAGGATGCAGGGTTGGACTGAAGCTTTCTTT	CSARMQGWTEAFF
TRBV19	TRBJ2-1	few	-	TGTGCCAGTAGTATGGCCCCACCTTCAGCGGACTCCTACAATGAGCAGTTCTTC	CASSMAPPSADSYNEQFF
TRBV13	TRBJ2-7	few	-	TGTGCCAGCAGCTCCAGGACAGAGTCCTCCTACGAGCAGTACTTC	CASSSRTESSYEQYF
TRBV28	TRBJ2-1	-	TRBD1	TGTGCCAGCAGTAGACAGGGTAGGAATGAGCAGTTCTTC	CASSRQGRNEQFF
TRBV7-2	TRBJ2-5	many	-	TGTGCCAGCAGCTTACCCTCAGAGACCCAGTACTTC	CASSLPSETQYF
TRBV7-9	TRBJ2-1	many	-	TGTGCCAGCAGCCTCACCCCGGGGGGCCCCAGTGAGCAGTTCTTC	CASSLTPGGPSEQFF
TRBV12-3/TRBV12-4	TRBJ2-1	-	TRBD2	TGTGCCAGCAGTTGGGGACTAGCGGGGTTTCAGGATGAGCAGTTCTTC	CASSWGLAGFQDEQFF
TRBV12-5	TRBJ1-6	-	-	TGTGCTAGTGGTTTGGGACAGAGCCATTCACCCCTCCACTTT	CASGLGQSHSPLHF